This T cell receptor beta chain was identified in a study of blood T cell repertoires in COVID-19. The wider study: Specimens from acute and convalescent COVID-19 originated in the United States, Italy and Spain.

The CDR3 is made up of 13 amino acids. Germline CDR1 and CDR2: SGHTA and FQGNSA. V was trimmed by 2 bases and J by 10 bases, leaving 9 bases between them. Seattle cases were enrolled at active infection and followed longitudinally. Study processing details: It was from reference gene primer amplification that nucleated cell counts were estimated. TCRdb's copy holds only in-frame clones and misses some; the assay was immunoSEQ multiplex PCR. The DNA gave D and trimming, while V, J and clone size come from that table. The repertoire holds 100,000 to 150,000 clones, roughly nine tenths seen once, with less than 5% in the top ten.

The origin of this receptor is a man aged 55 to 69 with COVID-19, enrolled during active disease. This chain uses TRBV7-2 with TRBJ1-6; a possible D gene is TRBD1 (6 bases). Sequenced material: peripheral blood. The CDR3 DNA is TGTGCCAGCAGCTTAAACAGGGTCTCACCCCTCCACTTT. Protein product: CASSLNRVSPLHF.